The present T cell receptor (beta chain) was sequenced within a study of regulatory T cells in long-lasting Graves disease. V lost 0 bases and J lost 1, with 10 bases in between. The CDR3 is 16 amino acids. Germline V lookup: CDR1 MNHEY, CDR2 SVGAGI. Time point described: persistent/refractory GD, antithyroid drugs over 5 years with positive TRAb. The TCR library was made from RNA extracted from PBMCs. With iRepertoire HTBI primers and Arm-PCR of CDR3 regions, TCR beta libraries were built. TCRdb reanalysed the multiplex PCR reads using MiXCR and keeps one entry per CDR3 protein. In the table there are hundreds of thousands of distinct CDR3 sequences, more than 20% of which are singletons. At least ten counts were recorded for this clonotype.

The genes are TRBV6-5 and TRBJ1-5; D is possibly TRBD1 (5 bases). The sequence derives from a female donor with Graves disease. The material was peripheral blood mononuclear cells (PBMCs), obtained when the disease was refractory, from a patient treated with antithyroid drugs. Here the CDR3 DNA reads TGTGCCAGCAGTTACTCCGGGGGTTCAAGCAATCAGCCCCAGCATTTT. Protein product: CASSYSGGSSNQPQHF.